This T cell receptor beta chain was profiled in a study of persistence of HIV-infected CD4 T cells (TCRdb year 2020). For the study in its entirety: CMV- and HIV-1 Gag-responding CD4+ T cells were isolated from ART-treated individuals so that antigen-driven clonal expansion of HIV-1-infected cells could be examined. Suppressive ART had been received by participants for a median of roughly 8 years. Peripheral blood samples of up to about 180 mL were taken at multiple time points, with the exception of a couple of participants who underwent leukapheresis at a single time point. The clonality of all cells in each sorted population was assessed by TCRbeta sequencing, whereas the clonality of infected cells was assessed by proviral sequencing. For the TCR cluster analysis across participants, roughly eight participants were included for CMV and about 7 participants for Gag.

The study at large found these results: Enrichment of degenerate expanded CDR3beta sequences was found in antigen-responding cells, suggesting convergent selection of CD4+ responses to CMV and Gag. Only a small number of individuals took part in the study, and only a limited range of antigens was tested. Bulk TCR analyses could not be restricted to the rare CMV-responding cells that actually carried HIV-1 proviruses. TCRbeta richness in CMV- and Gag-responding cells was significantly lower than in anti-CD3/anti-CD28-responding cells; CMV-responding cells had higher oligoclonality than CD3/CD28-stimulated and Gag-responding cells. Within the same sorted populations, how oligoclonal the TCRs were correlated with how oligoclonal the proviruses were.

The sample's treatment or condition label is to be understood as: suppressive antiretroviral therapy. Cells were stimulated with lysates of CMV-infected fibroblasts at 7.5 to 10 ug/mL. Memory CD4+ T cells that did not respond, being CD40L-negative, CD69-negative and CD45RO-high, were sorted as memory populations depleted of antigen-responding cells. Participants were HIV-1-infected adults who started suppressive ART during chronic infection. For at least 4 years, participants had undetectable plasma HIV-1 RNA, below 50 copies/mL. To be included, participants needed a CD4+ T cell count above 400 cells/uL and a positive CMV serology. Before stimulation, PBMCs were isolated using density centrifugation and then depleted of CD8+ T cells. For roughly 19 hours, CD8-depleted PBMCs were stimulated with anti-CD28/CD49d costimulation, a CD40-blocking antibody, and enfuvirtide, which was added to prevent new infections. Sorting was done on either a Beckman Coulter MoFlo Legacy or an XDP sorter, and propidium iodide was used to exclude dead cells. Genomic DNA was extracted using the QIAamp DNA Mini Kit for samples with more than one million cells and using the Quick-DNA Microprep Kit for all other samples.

At the junction V is shortened by 5 bases and J by 5 bases; bases outside the gene matches: 12. The CDR3 goes from the cysteine to the phenylalanine over 16 residues. The read is trimmed to its CDR3 DNA, 48 bases read in frame from base 1. CDR1 MDHEN and CDR2 SYDVKM are derived from the germline V gene. TCRbeta repertoires were sequenced from genomic DNA with the immunoSEQ hsTCRB assay version 4 in survey mode. Genomic DNA was diluted to 7.5 to 10 ng/uL, using up to roughly 1 ug per sample for TCRbeta sequencing. From the authors' description of their analysis: TCRbeta data were analyzed in ImmunoSeq Analyzer 3.0, with diversity computed on productive nucleotide rearrangements. Using the Immunarch R package, lower-bound TCR diversity was estimated with the improved Chao index and clonality was estimated with the Gini coefficient. Nucleotide rearrangements that differed but encoded the same CDR3beta amino acid sequence were counted as separate clonotypes. Differential abundance analysis identified TCRbeta sequences significantly enriched in antigen-responding cells relative to anti-CD3/anti-CD28-activated cells. TCRs were clustered by predicted peptide-MHC specificity with GLIPH2, both within individual participants and across merged participant data sets. Sourced from immuneACCESS, this table was stored by TCRdb with only in-frame sequences that have V and J called. A share of the clones is absent; for the studies checked, an unresolved V gene accounts for under half, and the remainder has no known explanation. The DNA was the basis for D and trimming; V, J and clone size are from that table. For this sample the table gives roughly 35,000 clones, of which 65% to 85% were detected only once. The ten largest clones add up to approximately 1.6% of the sample.

This clone showed up just a few times. Its cognate antigen has yet to be identified. The sample holds no much larger clone one base away, and base qualities are not on file. The input for sequencing was CD4+ T cells sorted from PBMCs after roughly 18-hour stimulation, taken from a patient who received antiretroviral therapy. In light of the paper, this sample's cell subset or site label describes: CD40L-CD69- CD45RO-high memory CD4 T cells not responding to CMV lysate. The sequence links TRBV28 to TRBJ2-1, with 7 junctional bases fitting TRBD1. The source is an adult man with HIV who was CMV-seropositive. CDR3 loop: CASSPEGARVNNEQFF. The sequence in DNA is TGTGCCAGCAGTCCAGAGGGGGCGAGGGTAAACAATGAGCAGTTCTTC.